This note documents a single TCR beta chain sequence. The antigen remains unidentified. Profiling relied on immunoSEQ multiplex PCR, and the TCRdb table lists in-frame clones only, not all of them. The data contain over 150,000 clones, about 90% of them singletons. This sample is drawn from a study of T cell responses to AZD1222 COVID-19 vaccine. General observations from the study: Spike was spanned by vaccine-associated CD4 TCRs, which were dominant at 160-218 and 743-854. The donor cohort was predominantly white British with a female majority, and clonal diversity may have been underestimated. Two AZD1222 administrations were followed by greater Spike-specific TCR breadth and depth.

There are 16 residues in the CDR3. The J segment lost 1 base and the V segment lost 3 bases, leaving 7 bases of the junction unmatched. Germline CDR1 SGHDT, CDR2 YYEEEE. The sequencing used peripheral blood, collected on day 0 of AZD1222 vaccination. The chain employs TRBV5-6 and TRBJ2-1; TRBD2 aligns across 7 bases. This TCR was recovered from an adult in good health. The chain's CDR3 is CASSSARTRSYNEQFF. CDR3 nucleotide sequence: TGTGCCAGCAGCTCCGCCCGGACTAGGTCCTACAATGAGCAGTTCTTC.